These T cell receptor beta chains were read from a single sample in a study of Ad26.COV2.S vaccination and SARS-CoV-2 variants. The protocol was immunoSEQ multiplex PCR, while the TCRdb copy is restricted to in-frame clones and leaves out a portion. This sample yields 350,000 to 500,000 clones, of which 90% are seen a single time; around 4.2% belongs to the top ten. The sequencing here drew on peripheral blood, taken in a trial of Ad26.COV2.S vaccine versus placebo. The receptors stem from a person between 18 and 59 years old who received the Ad26.COV2.S COVID-19 vaccine or a placebo. Both conserved end residues are part of each CDR3. D genes are given only for firm matches.

d_call	v_call	j_call	cdr3_nt	cdr3_aa
TRBD2	TRBV11-3	TRBJ2-3	TGTGCCAGCAGCTCATCCTCTAGCGGGAGCACAGATACGCAGTATTTT	CASSSSSSGSTDTQYF
-	TRBV5-8	TRBJ2-7	TGTGCCAGCAGCACACCCCCGAGACAGTGGACCTACGAGCAGTACTTC	CASSTPPRQWTYEQYF
-	TRBV12-5	TRBJ2-7	TGTGCTAGTGGCCATCAAGACAGGTATGGAAAAAAGCAGTACTTC	CASGHQDRYGKKQYF
TRBD1	TRBV6-5	TRBJ1-4	TGTGCCAGCAGGTTCCCGGGACAGTCCAATGAAAAACTGTTTTTT	CASRFPGQSNEKLFF
-	TRBV7-9	TRBJ2-1	TGTGCCAGCAGCCCCGCGGACCTAGGGGGCAATGAGCAGTTCTTC	CASSPADLGGNEQFF
-	TRBV3-1/TRBV3-2	TRBJ2-7	TGTGCCAGCAGCCAAGATTCGGGGCCAGAATCCTACGAGCAGTACTTC	CASSQDSGPESYEQYF
-	TRBV10-3	TRBJ1-6	TGTGCCATCAACACACAGGGACTGAGTAATTCACCCCTCCACTTT	CAINTQGLSNSPLHF
-	TRBV30	TRBJ2-7	TGTGCCTGGAGCCCGGACACCACCTACGAGCAGTACTTC	CAWSPDTTYEQYF
-	TRBV5-6	TRBJ1-5	TGTGCCAGCAGCTTGATTTTTGGGGGCAATCAGCCCCAGCATTTT	CASSLIFGGNQPQHF
-	TRBV6-2/TRBV6-3	TRBJ1-4	TGTGCCAGCAGTTACTTTCCGGGAAATAATGAAAAACTGTTTTTT	CASSYFPGNNEKLFF
-	TRBV7-9	TRBJ2-7	TGTGCCAGCAGCCGCCTCGCAGGTGACGAGCAGTACTTC	CASSRLAGDEQYF
-	TRBV5-4	TRBJ2-3	TGTGCCAGCAGCTGGCTCACAGATACGCAGTATTTT	CASSWLTDTQYF
-	TRBV2	TRBJ1-3	TGTGCCAGCGGGTCCCAACAGATCTCTGGAAACACCATATATTTT	CASGSQQISGNTIYF
TRBD2	TRBV19	TRBJ2-2	TGTGCCAGTAGCCGACTAGCGTGGGGCACCGGGGAGCTGTTTTTT	CASSRLAWGTGELFF
-	TRBV5-1	TRBJ2-1	TGCGCCAGCAGAATTCAGTCTAGTTACAATGAGCAGTTCTTC	CASRIQSSYNEQFF
-	TRBV18	TRBJ1-1	TGTGCCAGCTCACCAGACCGGGTTGTTGAAGCTTTCTTT	CASSPDRVVEAFF
TRBD2	TRBV27	TRBJ2-7	TGTGCCAGCAGTTTCACTAGCGGGAGTATCTACGAGCAGTACTTC	CASSFTSGSIYEQYF
-	TRBV6-5	TRBJ2-1	TGTGCCAGCAGTCCCCAGGGGGGACACAATGAGCAGTTCTTC	CASSPQGGHNEQFF
TRBD2	TRBV7-2	TRBJ2-5	TGTGCCAGCAGCTTAGTGAGCGGGATTAAAGAGACCCAGTACTTC	CASSLVSGIKETQYF
TRBD2	TRBV7-9	TRBJ2-7	TGTGCCAGCAGCTTAGCGGGACTAGCGGGAGGGACCTACGAGCAGTACTTC	CASSLAGLAGGTYEQYF
TRBD1	TRBV19	TRBJ2-1	TGTGCCAGTAGTATCTGGACAGGGGATTACAATGAGCAGTTCTTC	CASSIWTGDYNEQFF
-	TRBV19	TRBJ2-5	TGTGCCAGTAGCGGGACAAGGCAAGAGACCCAGTACTTC	CASSGTRQETQYF